The entry below describes one T cell receptor (beta chain). The antigen is undetermined. Using immunoSEQ multiplex PCR, the repertoire was profiled, and TCRdb retains in-frame clones only, with some absent. The data contain 32,000 or so clones, around 79% of them singletons. The data were taken from a study of T cells in narcolepsy. The overall study: Patients with NT1 or NT2 and healthy control donors were enrolled.

Germline-derived CDR1 and CDR2 are LNHDA and SQIVND (reference sequence). This CDR3 region has 12 residues. The V end lost 11 bases, the J end lost 4 bases, and 12 bases lay between the germline ends. The study's findings and limits: Reportedly, autoreactive clonotypes were serially detected in patients' blood but not controls'.

This rearrangement joins TRBV19 to TRBJ1-5; D gene ambiguous. The source of this sequence is a human donor in good health. The sequencing sample was made of memory (CD45RA-) CD4+ T cells from blood. CDR3 bases: TGTGCCTCCTCCCCGAGGAATCAGCCCCAGCATTTT. Translation gives CASSPRNQPQHF.